This TCR beta chain was recorded in a study of T cell changes during pregnancy in multiple sclerosis. The repertoire was sequenced with immunoSEQ multiplex PCR; TCRdb's copy has only in-frame clones and lacks some. The data contain about 36,000 clones, 70% to 90% of them singletons. The CDR3 spans 14 residues. Looked up from germline, CDR1 is MNHEY and CDR2 is SMNVEV (reference sequence). The germline V and J ends were trimmed by 6 bases and 2 bases, with 14 bases remaining between them. Sequenced here: CD8+ T cells from peripheral blood mononuclear cells, sampled in the third trimester of pregnancy. The J gene is TRBJ2-7, the V gene TRBV27; a possible D gene is TRBD1 (5 bases). This clonotype was sampled from a female donor with multiple sclerosis, enrolled in a pregnancy study. The CDR3 region has the DNA TGTGCCAGCAGGATCAGGGTTAGCACCTACGAGCAGTACTTC. Its translation: CASRIRVSTYEQYF.